The 9 T cell receptor beta chains in this list originate from one sample, sequenced in a study of technical replicates of blood from a few donors (dated by TCRdb to 2016 to 2017). Receptor amplification or capture employed the immunoSEQ multiplex PCR assay. Entries here come from immuneACCESS through TCRdb and include only in-frame sequences with V and J called. Some clones fail to appear in such tables; in the studies checked, an unresolved V gene covers under half of the shortfall, and the cause of the remainder is unknown. For this sample the table gives 60,000 to 90,000 clones, of which around 97% were detected only once. The ten top clones hold 0.18% of the sample. The sequenced material came from T cells isolated from PBMCs. All receptors derive from a human donor in good health.

This chain uses TRBV10-2 with TRBJ1-5; D is uncertain. V gave up 4 bases and J gave up 2 bases, with 12 bases separating them. The CDR3 runs to 15 residues. In germline, CDR1 is WSHSY, CDR2 SAAADI. CDR3 sequence (DNA): TGCGCCAGCAGTGGCGGGGAAATTGGCAATCAGCCCCAGCATTTT. Translated, it gives CASSGGEIGNQPQHF.

The rearrangement joins TRBV29-1 to TRBJ2-7; 13 bases fit TRBD2. CDR1 is SQVTM and CDR2 is ANQGSEA in the germline V gene. This CDR3 has 15 amino acids. The ends lost 5 bases at V and 3 bases at J; junction bases unmatched: 7. The CDR3 loop reads CSVSGTSGALYEQYF. The CDR3 bases are TGCAGCGTTTCCGGGACTAGCGGGGCGCTCTACGAGCAGTACTTC.

The chain joins TRBV4-1 to TRBJ2-7; 9 bases line up with TRBD1. Per the germline V gene, CDR1 is MGHRA and CDR2 is YSYEKL. The CDR3 has 15 amino acids. The V gene end was trimmed by 4 bases and the J gene end by 1 base; junction bases not matched to a gene: 5. The CDR3 sequence: CASSPDRGTSYEQYF. The CDR3 bases are TGCGCCAGCAGCCCCGACAGGGGGACATCCTACGAGCAGTACTTC.

The V call is TRBV27, the J call TRBJ1-4, with 7 bases fitting TRBD1. Germline V gives CDR1 MNHEY, CDR2 SMNVEV (reference sequence). Trimming at V came to 5 bases and at J to 8 bases, leaving 11 bases not matched to a gene. CDR3 size: 15 residues. The CDR3 sequence: CASSPTPGTAEKLFF. CDR3 bases: TGTGCCAGCAGTCCTACCCCCGGGACAGCAGAAAAACTGTTTTTT. Full variable domain (missing parts from reference TRBV27 and TRBJ1-4): EAQVTQNPRYLITVTGKKLTVTCSQNMNHEYMSWYRQDPGLGLRQIYYSMNVEVTDKGDVPEGYKVSRKEKRNFPLILESPSPNQTSLYFCASSPTPGTAEKLFFGSGTQLSVL.

This rearrangement joins TRBV7-2 to TRBJ1-2; D remains unclear. This CDR3 contains 16 residues. Trimming pared 1 base from V and 7 bases from J, leaving 19 bases between. Germline V gene sequence: CDR1 SGHTA, CDR2 FQGNSA. CDR3 coding DNA: TGTGCCAGCAGCTTAGGTATAGGTTCTCCGGAGGTTGGCTACACCTTC. Amino acid sequence: CASSLGIGSPEVGYTF.

V is TRBV11-3 and J is TRBJ1-4, with 9 bases identical to TRBD1. The V and J ends lost 5 bases and 8 bases, in that order; junction bases with no gene match: 9. CDR1 and CDR2 from the germline V gene are SGHNT and YENEEA. This CDR3 has 15 amino acids. The CDR3 nucleotides read TGTGCCAGCAGCCCAACAGGGGGCGCTGAGGAAAAACTGTTTTTT. This gives the protein CASSPTGGAEEKLFF. The whole variable domain, remainder taken from reference TRBV11-3 and TRBJ1-4, is EAGVVQSPRYKIIEKKQPVAFWCNPISGHNTLYWYLQNLGQGPELLIRYENEEAVDDSQLPKDRFSAERLKGVDSTLKIQPAELGDSAVYLCASSPTGGAEEKLFFGSGTQLSVL.

The chain is built from TRBV10-2 and TRBJ1-4, with unresolved D. The CDR3 has 16 amino acids. The V and J ends lost 2 bases and 4 bases respectively, with 14 bases between them. Germline values: CDR1 WSHSY, CDR2 SAAADI. CDR3 DNA sequence: TGCGCCAGCAGTGAGAGTTTCAGGACTGATAATGAAAAACTGTTTTTT. Translation: CASSESFRTDNEKLFF.

V usage is TRBV7-9 and J usage is TRBJ2-4; D unclear. Trimming pared 5 bases from V and 2 bases from J, leaving 13 bases between. Germline V gene data show CDR1 as SEHNR and CDR2 as FQNEAQ (reference sequence). This CDR3 region has 15 residues. In DNA form, the CDR3 reads TGTGCCAGCAGCCTCTCGCGGTTACCCAAAAACATTCAGTACTTC. It specifies CASSLSRLPKNIQYF.

The rearrangement uses TRBV7-2 and TRBJ2-5; the match to TRBD1 covers 10 bases. Germline-derived CDR1 and CDR2 are SGHTA and FQGNSA. After removal of 5 bases from V and 4 bases from J, the junction contained 4 bases not matched to a gene. The CDR3 has 14 residues. CDR3 loop: CASSPGQGRETQYF. The CDR3 bases are TGTGCCAGCAGCCCGGGACAGGGGAGAGAGACCCAGTACTTC.